This T cell receptor beta chain was profiled in a study of cytomegalovirus exposure and HLA in healthy donors. Study observations and caveats: According to reports, the classifier identified cytomegalovirus status with high specificity and sensitivity.

This CDR3 has 16 residues. Germline assignment: CDR1 LNHDA and CDR2 SQIVND (reference sequence). The ends were cut back, 0 bases at V and 0 bases at J, with 11 bases in the middle. Clones were read by immunoSEQ multiplex PCR, and TCRdb kept only the in-frame ones, dropping some. The data hold approximately 170,000 clones, with over 80% observed a single time. In regard to this clone: What it recognizes is unknown.

The receptor's source is a man aged 25 to 45 in good health and CMV-seropositive. The chain recombines TRBV19 with TRBJ1-1; perhaps TRBD1 as D (5 bases). Sequences were obtained from PBMCs. The CDR3 loop is CASSIEQDLLNTEAFF. CDR3 coding DNA: TGTGCCAGTAGTATAGAACAGGACCTATTGAACACTGAAGCTTTCTTT.